Listed here is a single T cell receptor beta chain. Its antigen is unidentified. Patients were ineligible given autoimmune disease history or systemic immunosuppression. Profiling relied on immunoSEQ multiplex PCR, and the TCRdb table lists in-frame clones only, not all of them. The repertoire holds about 59,000 clones, with about 90% as singletons. The data stem from a study of OX40 agonist ivuxolimab in advanced cancers. Overall study context: Hepatocellular carcinoma, melanoma, renal cell or head and neck cancer affected the dose-escalation patients.

The study's findings and limits: Certain nonresponders likewise exhibited a low normalized T-cell clonal expansion. With doses of 0.1 to 3.0 mg/kg, CD4+ and CD8+ blood T cells had undergone clonal expansion by week 6.

This CDR3 is built from 13 residues. Unmatched junction bases numbered 7, after V lost 4 bases and J lost 6 bases. Germline V gene lookup returns CDR1 SGHRS and CDR2 YFSETQ. The source material was CD4+ or CD8+ T cells sorted from blood, sampled in a trial of the OX40 agonist ivuxolimab. The clonotype was recovered from an adult with an advanced solid tumor such as melanoma, head and neck, liver or kidney cancer. The genes are TRBV5-1 and TRBJ2-7; TRBD1 agrees at 7 bases. CDR3 sequence: CASSRDRGIEQYF. CDR3 DNA: TGCGCCAGCAGCCGGGACAGAGGAATCGAGCAGTACTTC.